The 16 T cell receptor beta chains below were found in one sample sequenced in a study of cytomegalovirus exposure and HLA in healthy donors. PCR was performed using 60 Vbeta and 13 Jbeta primers. Only in-frame clones appear in the TCRdb table, and some are missing; sequencing was by immunoSEQ multiplex PCR. The sample has 70,000 to 95,000 clones, around 80% seen once; the top ten hold roughly 2%. Specimen: PBMCs. These receptors were obtained from a man aged 18 to 30 in good health and CMV-seronegative.

The chain recombines TRBV7-8 with TRBJ2-1; 9 nucleotides match TRBD2. The germline V gene encodes CDR1 SGHVS and CDR2 FQNEAQ. The CDR3 contains 15 residues. V was clipped by 6 bases and J by 1 base; unmatched bases: 4. CDR3 bases: TGTGCCAGCAGTCTTAGCGGGGGTTCCTACAATGAGCAGTTCTTC. Protein: CASSLSGGSYNEQFF.

This chain joins TRBV5-4 and TRBJ2-5; TRBD2 matches 9 bases. Per the germline V gene, CDR1 is SGHNT and CDR2 is YYREEE (reference sequence). The CDR3 sequence is 16 residues long. V trimming: 2 bases; J trimming: 3 bases; junction bases outside the gene matches: 8. CDR3 coding DNA: TGTGCCAGCAGCTTCCTGCAAGGACTAGCGAAAGAGACCCAGTACTTC. Translation gives CASSFLQGLAKETQYF. Filled out from reference TRBV5-4 and TRBJ2-5, the complete variable domain reads ETGVTQSPTHLIKTRGQQVTLRCSSQSGHNTVSWYQQALGQGPQFIFQYYREEENGRGNFPPRFSGLQFPNYSSELNVNALELDDSALYLCASSFLQGLAKETQYFGPGTRLLVL.

V and J are TRBV6-5 and TRBJ2-7; 7 bases agree with TRBD1. Germline assignment: CDR1 MNHEY and CDR2 SVGAGI. The CDR3 loop spans 12 amino acids. V shed 7 bases and J 5 bases; nucleotides not matched to a gene: 5. CDR3 sequence (DNA): TGTGCCAGCAATAACAGGGGCAACGAGCAGTACTTC. Translating gives CASNNRGNEQYF.

The chain uses TRBV5-1 and TRBJ2-1; 13 nucleotides match TRBD2. With V trimmed by 5 bases and J by 8 bases, 7 bases remained unmatched. The length of the CDR3 is 15 residues. CDR1 is SGHRS and CDR2 is YFSETQ in the germline V gene. CDR3 residues: CASSQKGTSGDEQFF. CDR3 sequence (DNA): TGCGCCAGCAGTCAAAAAGGGACTAGCGGGGATGAGCAGTTCTTC.

The chain combines TRBV4-1 with TRBJ2-3; D not resolved. CDR1 MGHRA and CDR2 YSYEKL come from the germline V gene. The CDR3 contains 14 residues. Trimming left V 0 bases short and J 4 bases short, with 8 bases between. CDR3 DNA: TGCGCCAGCAGCCAAGAACTTCGGGCAGATACGCAGTATTTT. It translates to CASSQELRADTQYF.

The gene calls are TRBV19 and TRBJ1-6, with D unclear. This CDR3 contains 14 residues. V gave up 9 bases and J gave up 2 bases, with 11 bases separating them. Germline CDR1 reads LNHDA; CDR2 reads SQIVND (reference sequence). CDR3 nucleotide sequence: TGTGCCAGCACTAAGGATCCCTATAATTCACCCCTCCACTTT. Protein product: CASTKDPYNSPLHF.

The chain combines TRBV7-9 with TRBJ1-5; D possibly corresponds to TRBD1 (5 bases). V lost 7 bases, J lost 4 bases, and 11 bases lay in between. The CDR3 has 13 amino acids. The germline V gene has CDR1 SEHNR and CDR2 FQNEAQ (reference sequence). This chain's CDR3 is CASTLEGNQPQHF. In DNA form, the CDR3 reads TGTGCCAGCACCCTGGAGGGGAATCAGCCCCAGCATTTT.

This clone was observed a handful of times. This chain links TRBV9 with TRBJ2-5; 7 nucleotides line up with TRBD1. Germline-derived CDR1 and CDR2 are SGDLS and YYNGEE. CDR3 length: 16 residues. Trimming removed 0 bases from V and 2 bases from J; junction bases left unmatched: 7. For the CDR3, the DNA is TGTGCCAGCAGCGTAGGAGGGGACAGCGGACAAGAGACCCAGTACTTC. This codes for CASSVGGDSGQETQYF. Full variable domain (rest looked up from reference TRBV9 and TRBJ2-5): DSGVTQTPKHLITATGQRVTLRCSPRSGDLSVYWYQQSLDQGLQFLIQYYNGEERAKGNILERFSAQQFPDLHSELNLSSLELGDSALYFCASSVGGDSGQETQYFGPGTRLLVL.

This chain joins TRBV11-2 and TRBJ2-7, with D tentatively TRBD2 (6 bases). From germline, CDR1 is SGHAT and CDR2 FQNNGV. The V and J ends lost 9 bases and 3 bases respectively, with 18 bases between them. There are 14 residues in the CDR3. In DNA form, the CDR3 reads TGTGCCAGTACGCGAGGAGGGCTAGACTACGAGCAGTACTTC. Encoded protein: CASTRGGLDYEQYF.

The chain combines TRBV5-5 with TRBJ1-2, with D uncertain. CDR1 and CDR2 (germline): SGHKS, YYEKEE (reference sequence). The length of the CDR3 is 15 residues. Trimming removed 4 bases at V and 7 bases at J, with 20 bases between. The CDR3 DNA follows: TGTGCCAGCAGCGCGGACTTGATTCTAAGCACTGGCTACACCTTC. This translates into CASSADLILSTGYTF.

V usage is TRBV10-2 and J usage is TRBJ2-7, with 7 bases fitting TRBD2. Losses at the gene ends were 4 bases for V and 3 bases for J; bases not matched to a gene: 6. The CDR3 extends over 14 amino acids. Looked up from germline, CDR1 is WSHSY and CDR2 is SAAADI. The chain's CDR3 is CASSGGGFLYEQYF. The CDR3 region has the DNA TGCGCCAGCAGTGGGGGGGGGTTCCTCTACGAGCAGTACTTC.

The V call is TRBV11-2, the J call TRBJ2-2; TRBD2 agrees at 9 bases. Germline V lookup: CDR1 SGHAT, CDR2 FQNNGV. With 6 bases clipped from V and 5 bases from J, the junction kept 10 bases outside the gene matches. The CDR3 is made up of 16 amino acids. The chain's CDR3 is CASRSLRRGGTGELFF. CDR3 DNA: TGTGCCAGCAGATCCCTGCGGCGGGGGGGTACCGGGGAGCTGTTTTTT.

V gene TRBV2 combines with J gene TRBJ2-7; the D is unclear. CDR1 is SNHLY, CDR2 FYNNEI, per germline. This CDR3 is 10 amino acids long. V was trimmed by 6 bases and J by 7 bases, leaving 7 bases between them. CDR3 loop: CASRTGEQYF. CDR3 in DNA: TGTGCCAGCAGAACCGGGGAGCAGTACTTC.

The chain recombines TRBV19 with TRBJ2-7; a weak D match, TRBD2 (6 bases). Germline assignment: CDR1 LNHDA and CDR2 SQIVND (reference sequence). This CDR3 region has 11 residues. V shed 6 bases and J shed 9 bases, with 12 bases lying between them. DNA for the CDR3: TGTGCCAGTAGGGGCGGGGACCGGCAGTACTTC. The encoded protein is CASRGGDRQYF.

CDR3 loop: CATGRGSDTDTQYF. Here the CDR3 DNA reads TGTGCCACCGGCCGGGGGTCCGACACAGATACGCAGTATTTT. This chain uses TRBV6-1 with TRBJ2-3, with D perhaps matching TRBD2 (6 bases). This CDR3 comprises 14 residues. V dropped 10 bases and J dropped 2 bases, with 16 bases sitting between them. Germline V gives CDR1 MNHNS, CDR2 SASEGT.

The rearrangement joins TRBV6-1 to TRBJ1-2; a weak D match, TRBD1 (5 bases). Germline values: CDR1 MNHNS, CDR2 SASEGT. The V gene lost 10 bases and the J gene lost 4 bases, with 19 bases spanning the gap. This CDR3 is built from 14 residues. CDR3 protein: CATHPRQGGYGYTF. CDR3 nucleotides: TGTGCCACCCACCCCCGGCAGGGCGGCTATGGCTACACCTTC.